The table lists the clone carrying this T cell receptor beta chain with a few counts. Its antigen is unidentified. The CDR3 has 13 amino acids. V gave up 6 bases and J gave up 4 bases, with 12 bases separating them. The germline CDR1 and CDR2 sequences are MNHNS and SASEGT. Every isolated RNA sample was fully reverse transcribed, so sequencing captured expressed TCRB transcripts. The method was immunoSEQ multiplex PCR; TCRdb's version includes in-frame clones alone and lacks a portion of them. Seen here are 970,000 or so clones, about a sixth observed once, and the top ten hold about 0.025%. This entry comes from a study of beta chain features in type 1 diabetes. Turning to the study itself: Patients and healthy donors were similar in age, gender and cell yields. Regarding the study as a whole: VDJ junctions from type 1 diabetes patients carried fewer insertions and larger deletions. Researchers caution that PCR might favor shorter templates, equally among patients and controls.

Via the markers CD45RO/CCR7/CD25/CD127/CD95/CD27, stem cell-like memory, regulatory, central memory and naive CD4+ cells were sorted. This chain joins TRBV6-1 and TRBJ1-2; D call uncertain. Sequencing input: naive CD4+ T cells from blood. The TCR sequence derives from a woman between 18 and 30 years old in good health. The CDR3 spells CASSQIGVYGYTF. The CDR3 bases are TGTGCCAGCAGCCAAATCGGGGTCTATGGCTACACCTTC.